Below, 22 T cell receptor beta chains from the same sample are listed, as sequenced in a study of blood T cell repertoires in COVID-19. TCRdb's copy holds only in-frame clones and misses some; the assay was immunoSEQ multiplex PCR. The sample holds under 95,000 clones; 70% to 90% are singletons and the top ten take around a tenth. Sequenced sample: peripheral blood. The receptors were gathered from a man aged 50-60 years with COVID-19, enrolled during active disease.

V gene TRBV7-2 combines with J gene TRBJ2-7; D is perhaps TRBD2 (5 bases). The germline CDR1 and CDR2 sequences are SGHTA and FQGNSA. The CDR3 length is 14 residues. Trimming shortened V by 6 bases and J by 2 bases, and 14 bases separated the two germline ends. The CDR3, as DNA: TGTGCCAGCAGTTCCGGACTTGAACCCTACGAGCAGTACTTC. This codes for CASSSGLEPYEQYF.

This clone has more than one count but fewer than ten. The CDR3 DNA sequence: TGTGCCACCCGGGGTCCCGGGACAAGGGATCAGCCCCAGCATTTT. Translating gives CATRGPGTRDQPQHF. The chain is built from TRBV19 and TRBJ1-5; TRBD1 might be the D (6 bases). The CDR3 extends over 15 amino acids. The V and J ends lost 10 bases and 5 bases respectively, with 21 bases between them. CDR1 is LNHDA and CDR2 is SQIVND in the germline V gene (reference sequence). Using reference TRBV19 and TRBJ1-5 for the parts outside the CDR3, the full variable domain is DGGITQSPKYLFRKEGQNVTLSCEQNLNHDAMYWYRQDPGQGLRLIYYSQIVNDFQKGDIAEGYSVSREKKESFPLTVTSAQKNPTAFYLCATRGPGTRDQPQHFGDGTRLSIL.

The rearrangement joins TRBV30 to TRBJ1-5; no reliable D call. Deletions cut 0 bases from V and 5 bases from J, with 8 bases between. CDR3 length: 13 amino acids. Germline lookup yields CDR1 GTSNPN and CDR2 SVGIG (reference sequence). CDR3 protein: CAWSVREDQPQHF. CDR3 DNA sequence: TGTGCCTGGAGTGTACGGGAGGATCAGCCCCAGCATTTT.

In this sample, this clone turned up many times. V usage is TRBV7-9 and J usage is TRBJ2-1; 9 bases agree with TRBD2. Germline CDR1 is SEHNR and CDR2 is FQNEAQ (reference sequence). The CDR3 consists of 14 residues. The CDR3 loop is CESTASGKYNEQFF. CDR3 in DNA: TGTGAGAGCACGGCTAGCGGGAAATACAATGAGCAGTTCTTC.

This clone was picked up one time. The V and J genes are TRBV27 and TRBJ2-3; 12 nucleotides align to TRBD2. Germline CDR1 MNHEY, CDR2 SMNVEV (reference sequence). Losses at the gene ends were 6 bases for V and 0 bases for J; bases not matched to a gene: 4. The CDR3 extends over 16 amino acids. The CDR3 protein is CASRRLAGVSTDTQYF. The DNA for the CDR3 is TGTGCCAGCAGAAGACTAGCGGGAGTGAGCACAGATACGCAGTATTTT.

The chain carries TRBV21-1 and TRBJ2-3; TRBD1 is taken as the D call from the table, unchecked against the DNA. TRBV21-1 is a listed pseudogene. The CDR3 runs to 15 residues. As DNA, the CDR3 is TGTGCCAGCAGCAAAGAGGAGACAGACACAGATACGCAGTATTTT. It specifies CASSKEETDTDTQYF.

The V gene is TRBV19, the J gene TRBJ2-3; 9 nucleotides align to TRBD1. CDR3 size: 16 residues. The J segment lost 4 bases and the V segment lost 8 bases, leaving 13 bases of the junction unmatched. CDR1 is LNHDA, CDR2 SQIVND, per germline (reference sequence). The CDR3 reads CASWNPGQGSADTQYF. The CDR3 DNA sequence: TGTGCCAGTTGGAACCCGGGACAGGGCAGTGCAGATACGCAGTATTTT. Full variable domain (outside the CDR3, taken from reference TRBV19 and TRBJ2-3): DGGITQSPKYLFRKEGQNVTLSCEQNLNHDAMYWYRQDPGQGLRLIYYSQIVNDFQKGDIAEGYSVSREKKESFPLTVTSAQKNPTAFYLCASWNPGQGSADTQYFGPGTRLTVL.

This chain links TRBV19 with TRBJ2-2, with TRBD1 as a possible D gene (5 bases). V gave up 6 bases and J gave up 0 bases, with 8 bases separating them. The germline CDR1 and CDR2 sequences are LNHDA and SQIVND (reference sequence). The CDR3 runs to 14 residues. CDR3 amino acids: CASRKTANTGELFF. For the CDR3, the DNA is TGTGCCAGTAGGAAGACAGCGAACACCGGGGAGCTGTTTTTT.

This chain links TRBV25-1 with TRBJ2-7, with a weak D call TRBD1 (5 bases). The V end was cut by 4 bases, the J end by 2 bases, with 15 bases between. Looked up from germline, CDR1 is MGHDK and CDR2 is SYGVNS. The CDR3 has 15 residues. The CDR3 here is CASSGGITGAYEQYF. The DNA of the CDR3 is TGTGCCAGCAGTGGGGGCATTACAGGCGCCTACGAGCAGTACTTC.

By share, this clone ranks as medium-sized (0.01 to 0.1%). The junction does not match germline at one end; this may be a read error. The V gene is TRBV7-7, the J gene TRBJ2-7; TRBD1 is a possible D gene (6 bases). Germline V gene data show CDR1 as SSHAT and CDR2 as FNYEAQ (reference sequence). This CDR3 is built from 14 residues. The CDR3 is CASSLGGQKNEQYF. For the CDR3, the DNA is TGTGCTAGCAGCCTAGGCGGACAGAAGAACGAGCAGTACTTC.

The chain recombines TRBV5-1 with TRBJ1-6; the match to TRBD1 covers 9 bases. In germline, CDR1 is SGHRS, CDR2 YFSETQ. CDR3 size: 14 residues. V lost 5 bases to trimming and J lost 8 bases; unmatched junction nucleotides: 5. The DNA for the CDR3 is TGCGCCAGCAGACCGGGACAGGGAGATTCACCCCTCCACTTT. Its protein is CASRPGQGDSPLHF.

This clone was recorded a few times. The chain uses TRBV6-2 or TRBV6-3 and TRBJ1-3; D unclear. V lost 5 bases, J lost 0 bases, and 11 bases lay in between. Germline loops: CDR1 MNHEY, CDR2 SVGEGT. The CDR3 totals 15 residues. The CDR3 sequence: CASSRGTRSGNTIYF. The CDR3 bases are TGTGCCAGCAGTCGAGGCACCCGCTCTGGAAACACCATATATTTT.

The chain recombines TRBV19 with TRBJ2-7; a possible D gene is TRBD2 (6 bases). Germline V gives CDR1 LNHDA, CDR2 SQIVND (reference sequence). Trimming left V 5 bases short and J 2 bases short, with 13 bases between. This CDR3 contains 14 residues. CDR3 loop: CASSPSGLPYEQYF. The CDR3 nucleotides read TGTGCCAGTAGTCCATCCGGACTACCCTACGAGCAGTACTTC. Full variable domain (remainder filled in from reference TRBV19 and TRBJ2-7): DGGITQSPKYLFRKEGQNVTLSCEQNLNHDAMYWYRQDPGQGLRLIYYSQIVNDFQKGDIAEGYSVSREKKESFPLTVTSAQKNPTAFYLCASSPSGLPYEQYFGPGTRLTVT.

A note on this clone: Other nucleotide sequences from this sample produce the same CDR3. The chain employs TRBV5-1 and TRBJ2-7, with a weak D call TRBD1 (6 bases). V lost 0 bases and J 2 bases, leaving 15 bases between the germline ends. CDR1 SGHRS and CDR2 YFSETQ come from the germline V gene. The CDR3 runs 16 residues. The CDR3, as DNA: TGCGCCAGCAGCTTGGGAAAGGGACAAGCACCCTACGAGCAGTACTTC. Its translation is CASSLGKGQAPYEQYF. The complete variable domain, with remaining parts taken from reference TRBV5-1 and TRBJ2-7, reads KAGVTQTPRYLIKTRGQQVTLSCSPISGHRSVSWYQQTPGQGLQFLFEYFSETQRNKGNFPGRFSGRQFSNSRSEMNVSTLELGDSALYLCASSLGKGQAPYEQYFGPGTRLTVT.

The V gene is TRBV7-3, the J gene TRBJ1-1, with D uncertain. The CDR3 loop spans 15 amino acids. The germline V gene encodes CDR1 SGHTA and CDR2 FQGTGA. V lost 1 base and J 0 bases, leaving 9 bases between the germline ends. CDR3 loop: CASSLNAGMNTEAFF. DNA for the CDR3: TGTGCCAGCAGCTTAAACGCAGGAATGAACACTGAAGCTTTCTTT.

V and J are TRBV9 and TRBJ1-3, with D uncertain. The CDR3 runs to 15 residues. Germline assignment: CDR1 SGDLS and CDR2 YYNGEE. V lost 0 bases, J lost 2 bases, and 9 bases lay in between. CDR3 bases: TGTGCCAGCAGCGTAGCTACGGGAACTGGAAACACCATATATTTT. It is translated as CASSVATGTGNTIYF. The full variable domain, rest sourced from reference TRBV9 and TRBJ1-3, is DSGVTQTPKHLITATGQRVTLRCSPRSGDLSVYWYQQSLDQGLQFLIQYYNGEERAKGNILERFSAQQFPDLHSELNLSSLELGDSALYFCASSVATGTGNTIYFGEGSWLTVV.

V usage is TRBV7-9 and J usage is TRBJ2-2, with 7 bases fitting TRBD1. CDR1 SEHNR and CDR2 FQNEAQ come from the germline V gene (reference sequence). V was clipped by 6 bases and J by 7 bases; unmatched bases: 5. This CDR3 comprises 13 residues. CDR3 coding DNA: TGTGCCAGCAGACAGAGGGGGCTCGGGGAGCTGTTTTTT. Translation: CASRQRGLGELFF.

This clone was seen more than once but under ten times. The genes are TRBV7-3 and TRBJ2-2, with D possibly TRBD2 on 5 matching bases. Trimming removed 5 bases at V and 5 bases at J, with 18 bases between. Germline V gene sequence: CDR1 SGHTA, CDR2 FQGTGA. CDR3 length equals 16 residues. This CDR3 is CASSIDPPGKTGELFF. The CDR3 DNA reads as TGTGCCAGCAGCATCGACCCCCCCGGGAAAACCGGGGAGCTGTTTTTT.

This clone occurred once. V is TRBV28 and J is TRBJ2-3, with a possible D match to TRBD2 (5 bases). The CDR3 is made up of 13 amino acids. CDR1 MDHEN and CDR2 SYDVKM come from the germline V gene. V lost 5 bases and J 4 bases, leaving 10 bases between the germline ends. CDR3 loop: CASSRLAPDTQYF. The DNA of the CDR3 is TGTGCCAGCAGTCGGCTAGCTCCAGATACGCAGTATTTT.

This chain uses TRBV12-3 or TRBV12-4 with TRBJ1-2, with 7 nucleotides matching TRBD1. V was clipped by 1 base and J by 8 bases; unmatched bases: 4. The CDR3 runs to 13 residues. The CDR3 nucleotides read TGTGCCAGCAGTTTAGACCCAGGGGGAGGCTACACCTTC. This codes for CASSLDPGGGYTF.

The gene calls are TRBV6-5 and TRBJ2-7; D is unresolved. CDR3 length: 12 amino acids. Germline V gives CDR1 MNHEY, CDR2 SVGAGI. V lost 6 bases and J lost 6, with 12 bases in between. The CDR3 here is CASRDRTSEQYF. CDR3 nucleotide sequence: TGTGCCAGCAGAGATAGAACGAGCGAGCAGTACTTC.

V is TRBV5-1 and J is TRBJ1-3; D is ambiguous. Germline lookup yields CDR1 SGHRS and CDR2 YFSETQ. Deletions cut 3 bases from V and 0 bases from J, with 7 bases between. The CDR3 sequence is 14 residues long. CDR3 residues: CASSSGDSGNTIYF. The CDR3 coding sequence is TGCGCCAGCAGCTCCGGGGACTCTGGAAACACCATATATTTT.